Included here is one T cell receptor (beta chain) sequence, with context. Its specificity is not known. Trimming left V 1 base short and J 6 bases short, with 13 bases between. This CDR3 is built from 15 residues. Germline loops: CDR1 SGHTA, CDR2 FQGNSA. The data originate from a study of response to subunit inactivated influenza vaccine. Using its own MiXCR run on the RT-PCR reads, TCRdb lists one record per CDR3 protein. The data show about 610,000 distinct CDR3 sequences, 14% seen once. The study's findings and limits: Each seasonal flu vaccination may recruit only limited new T cells, authors suggested.

The chain is built from TRBV7-2 and TRBJ2-1; possibly TRBD1 or TRBD2 for D (6 bases each). The specimen was PBMCs from blood, collected about 11 days after vaccination. The sequence derives from a man aged 45-60 years who received an inactivated influenza vaccine. The CDR3 nucleotides are TGTGCCAGCAGCTTAGGGGGGGCCAGTCCCAATGAGCAGTTCTTC. Translating it yields CASSLGGASPNEQFF. The variable domain in full, with the rest retrieved from reference TRBV7-2 and TRBJ2-1, is GAGVSQSPSNKVTEKGKDVELRCDPISGHTALYWYRQSLGQGLEFLIYFQGNSAPDKSGLPSDRFSAERTGGSVSTLTIQRTQQEDSAVYLCASSLGGASPNEQFFGPGTRLTVL.